This T cell receptor beta chain was profiled in a study of T cell responses to AZD1222 COVID-19 vaccine. The study, taken as a whole, reports: With two AZD1222 doses given, Spike-specific TCR breadth and depth both rose. Nearly half of spike-specific TCRs reportedly go after variant regions that carry no mutations. At study baseline, merely six AZD1222 recipients were seropositive. White British ancestry dominated among donors, who included more females, and clonal diversity was possibly underestimated.

To note about this clone: Its antigen is unidentified.

The CDR3 loop spans 17 amino acids. Germline V gives CDR1 SGHRS, CDR2 YFSETQ. V gave up 0 bases and J gave up 1 base, with 16 bases separating them. Sequenced by immunoSEQ multiplex PCR; TCRdb stores in-frame clones only, minus some. The data show approximately 150,000 clones, approximately 90% seen once. V usage is TRBV5-1 and J usage is TRBJ2-5; the D gene is possibly TRBD2 (7 bases). The input for sequencing was peripheral blood, taken on day 0 of AZD1222 vaccination. The clonotype was recovered from an adult in good health. CDR3 in amino acids: CASSLDPRGAPQETQYF. Written as DNA, the CDR3 is TGCGCCAGCAGCTTGGACCCTCGGGGGGCACCCCAAGAGACCCAGTACTTC.